Following are 17 T cell receptor beta chains from one sample sequenced in a study of T-cell memory formation after mild COVID-19. TCRdb reprocessed the 5' RACE reads with MiXCR, giving one entry per CDR3 protein. This table holds 250,000 to 400,000 distinct CDR3 sequences, roughly an eighth found once. Sequenced material: PBMCs or a T cell subset sorted from them (not recorded which). The source is a man younger than 30 who had mild COVID-19 (a few samples of this study predate the infection). Cell type and time point are not known.

This clonotype was seen only a few times. The V and J genes are TRBV4-2 and TRBJ2-3; the match to TRBD1 covers 8 bases. The CDR3 is 17 amino acids. The V segment lost 6 bases and the J segment 6 bases; nucleotides outside the gene matches: 17. Germline V gene sequence: CDR1 LGHNA, CDR2 YNFKEQ. The CDR3 is CASSLLLSGTGYDTQYF. CDR3 nucleotides: TGTGCCAGCAGTCTGCTACTTTCCGGGACAGGTTATGATACGCAGTATTTT.

CDR3 amino acids: CASSLVEQQETQYF. The CDR3 bases are TGTGCCAGCAGTTTAGTCGAGCAACAAGAGACCCAGTACTTC. The gene calls are TRBV28 and TRBJ2-5; no reliable D call. The V gene lost 2 bases and the J gene lost 2 bases, with 9 bases spanning the gap. Per the germline V gene, CDR1 is MDHEN and CDR2 is SYDVKM. The CDR3 length is 14 residues.

This clonotype was counted many times. The chain links TRBV7-9 to TRBJ2-3; 12 bases fit TRBD2. The V and J ends lost 5 bases and 6 bases, in that order; junction bases with no gene match: 3. Germline V lookup: CDR1 SEHNR, CDR2 FQNEAQ (reference sequence). This CDR3 has 14 residues. Written as DNA, the CDR3 is TGTGCCAGCAGCCAGACTAGCGGGGGTGATACGCAGTATTTT. Its protein product is CASSQTSGGDTQYF.

There are a few counts of this clonotype. Here the CDR3 DNA reads TGTGCCAGCAGCTTCGGGGGGCAGGAGCAGTTCTTC. Residues: CASSFGGQEQFF. J is TRBJ2-1 and V is TRBV5-4; D may be TRBD2 (7 bases). This CDR3 is built from 12 residues. CDR1 SGHNT and CDR2 YYREEE come from the germline V gene (reference sequence). V was cut by 2 bases and J by 10 bases, with 10 bases left in between.

This clonotype has a handful of counts. The chain has TRBV5-1 and TRBJ2-5; no definite D call. The CDR3 is made up of 15 amino acids. V shed 6 bases and J shed 2 bases, with 17 bases lying between them. CDR1 SGHRS and CDR2 YFSETQ come from the germline V gene. The CDR3 is CASTPTLVSQETQYF. CDR3 nucleotide sequence: TGCGCCAGCACCCCCACTCTAGTATCTCAAGAGACCCAGTACTTC.

V gene TRBV7-9 combines with J gene TRBJ2-3, with a weak D call TRBD2 (5 bases). V lost 7 bases and J lost 6, with 8 bases in between. Germline values: CDR1 SEHNR, CDR2 FQNEAQ (reference sequence). The length of the CDR3 is 11 residues. The CDR3 protein is CASIPGDTQYF. In DNA, the CDR3 is TGTGCCAGCATCCCGGGGGATACGCAGTATTTT.

This chain connects TRBV2 to TRBJ2-1; D gene ambiguous. V shed 6 bases and J shed 3 bases, with 3 bases lying between them. CDR1 and CDR2 from the germline V gene are SNHLY and FYNNEI. The CDR3 totals 11 residues. The CDR3 DNA is TGTGCCAGCAGAATCTACAATGAGCAGTTCTTC. It translates to CASRIYNEQFF.

The V gene is TRBV29-1, the J gene TRBJ2-5, with D perhaps TRBD1 (7 bases). V lost 3 bases, J lost 2 bases, and 13 bases lay in between. CDR1 is SQVTM and CDR2 is ANQGSEA in the germline V gene. The length of the CDR3 is 14 residues. The CDR3 DNA follows: TGCAGCGTTGAGTTGGCGGGACAGCAAGAGACCCAGTACTTC. Protein product: CSVELAGQQETQYF.

This clonotype was observed a few times. This sequence joins TRBV7-2 and TRBJ2-1; D not certain. With 8 bases removed from V and 6 bases from J, the gap between germline ends came to 14 bases. The CDR3 spans 13 residues. The germline V gene has CDR1 SGHTA and CDR2 FQGNSA. The CDR3 DNA is TGTGCCAGCCGTCCGGTTGGGGTCAATGAGCAGTTCTTC. It codes for CASRPVGVNEQFF. Filled out from reference TRBV7-2 and TRBJ2-1, the complete variable domain reads GAGVSQSPSNKVTEKGKDVELRCDPISGHTALYWYRQSLGQGLEFLIYFQGNSAPDKSGLPSDRFSAERTGGSVSTLTIQRTQQEDSAVYLCASRPVGVNEQFFGPGTRLTVL.

This clonotype was picked up a small number of times. The chain has TRBV5-1 and TRBJ1-6; 8 bases align to TRBD1. The junction had 6 bases not matched to a gene; V was cut back by 0 bases and J by 10 bases. The CDR3 runs 15 residues. Germline CDR1 SGHRS, CDR2 YFSETQ. The CDR3 DNA follows: TGCGCCAGCAGCTTGGTGCAGGGGGCAGAGTCACCCCTCCACTTT. This sequence encodes CASSLVQGAESPLHF.

V usage is TRBV20-1 and J usage is TRBJ1-2; 8 bases line up with TRBD1. The CDR3 sequence is 11 residues long. Germline V gene lookup returns CDR1 DFQATT and CDR2 SNEGSKA (reference sequence). Germline trimming cut 6 bases from V and 4 bases from J; bases unmatched to any gene: 1. CDR3 DNA sequence: TGCAGTGCGGGGACAGGCTATGGCTACACCTTC. It specifies CSAGTGYGYTF.

The sample holds a few counts of this clonotype. The chain joins TRBV6-2 or TRBV6-3 to TRBJ2-3; unclear D gene. The V gene's germline CDR1 is MNHEY and CDR2 SVGEGT. This CDR3 region has 14 residues. The V end lost 0 bases, the J end lost 6 bases, and 10 bases lay between the germline ends. CDR3 bases: TGTGCCAGCAGTTACTCCCAGCCTCGGGATACGCAGTATTTT. This codes for CASSYSQPRDTQYF.

This clonotype was observed a few times. The rearrangement joins TRBV12-3 or TRBV12-4 to TRBJ2-3; D not resolved. This CDR3 comprises 14 residues. Trimming cost V 6 bases and J 1 base, with 11 bases left between them. CDR3 nucleotide sequence: TGTGCCAGCAGGCCCCTGGACGGCACAGATACGCAGTATTTT. It translates to CASRPLDGTDTQYF.

Only a few counts were recorded for this clonotype. This chain joins TRBV30 and TRBJ2-1, with D possibly matching TRBD2 (5 bases). Germline V gene lookup returns CDR1 GTSNPN and CDR2 SVGIG (reference sequence). V was shortened by 4 bases and J by 10 bases, with 17 bases between the two germline ends. This CDR3 contains 13 residues. The CDR3 reads CAWNSGGSGEQFF. The CDR3 DNA is TGTGCCTGGAATTCAGGCGGGTCAGGCGAGCAGTTCTTC.

This clonotype was detected ten times or more. The chain has TRBV5-1 and TRBJ1-1; maybe TRBD1 (6 bases). Germline CDR1 and CDR2: SGHRS and YFSETQ. V was clipped by 0 bases and J by 7 bases, with 10 bases between them. The CDR3 has 13 residues. CDR3 sequence: CASSLAQGGEAFF. CDR3 bases: TGCGCCAGCAGCTTGGCACAGGGAGGTGAAGCTTTCTTT.

In this sample, this clonotype turned up a few times. The chain carries TRBV4-3 and TRBJ1-6; D unresolved. V dropped 0 bases and J dropped 6 bases, with 6 bases sitting between them. Germline V gene sequence: CDR1 LGHNA, CDR2 YSLEER. The CDR3 is 14 amino acids. CDR3 sequence: CASSQDLPNSPLHF. CDR3 nucleotide sequence: TGCGCCAGCAGCCAAGATCTTCCTAATTCACCCCTCCACTTT.

This clonotype was found many times. The J gene is TRBJ2-2, the V gene TRBV13; D is ambiguous. V shed 2 bases and J shed 7 bases, with 8 bases lying between them. CDR3 size: 13 residues. Germline-derived CDR1 and CDR2 are PRHDT and FYEKMQ (reference sequence). CDR3 bases: TGTGCCAGCAGCTTAACCCGCCACGGGGAGCTGTTTTTT. This sequence encodes CASSLTRHGELFF.